This TCR beta chain was retrieved from a study of regulatory T cells in long-lasting Graves disease. Study-level results: Preferential use of TRBV28, TRBJ1-2 and TRBJ2-5 was seen in persistent disease.

CDR1 and CDR2 (germline): SGHRS, YFSETQ. The junction had 6 bases not matched to a gene; V was cut back by 3 bases and J by 3 bases. This CDR3 contains 15 residues. About this clonotype itself: Its target is unknown.

Described time point: persistent/refractory GD, antithyroid drugs over 5 years with positive TRAb. RNA isolated from PBMCs was used to make the TCR library. To make TCR beta libraries, researchers used iRepertoire HTBI primers and Arm-PCR of CDR3 regions. TCRdb re-analysed the multiplex PCR reads in MiXCR, keeping a single row per CDR3 protein. The sample comprises about 340,000 distinct CDR3 sequences, roughly 21% of which are singletons, and roughly 27% rests with the top ten. The sequencing used peripheral blood mononuclear cells (PBMCs), collected when the disease was refractory, from a patient treated with antithyroid drugs. This receptor was taken from a female donor with Graves disease. The rearrangement joins TRBV5-1 to TRBJ2-7; 10 positions match TRBD2. In nucleotides, the CDR3 is TGCGCCAGCAGCTGGGGGACTAGCGAGTACTACGAGCAGTACTTC. It yields the protein CASSWGTSEYYEQYF.